This record looks at one TCR beta chain sequence and its context. Its antigen is currently unknown. The CDR3 sequence is 17 residues long. J was trimmed by 0 bases and V by 6 bases; bases with no gene match: 11. From germline, CDR1 is MRHNA and CDR2 SNTAGT. This sample is drawn from a study of shared clonotypes between healthy human individuals. Study results and caveats: The four-donor shared clonotypes exceeded non-shared clonotypes in generation probability, with non-shared ones scoring lower. The authors sampled blood alone, and tissue repertoires likely differ.

Adult Caucasians living in Nashville, Tennessee made up all of the donors. Each PCR replicate from the sorted subsets contained 200 to 250 ng DNA, which is some 30,000 T cell genomes. Libraries were prepared by immunoSEQ multiplex PCR; TCRdb keeps only in-frame clonotypes and omits some of them. The sample has roughly 2.5 million clones, about 92% seen once. This receptor was taken from a man between 18 and 29 years old in good health. The chain has TRBV6-4 and TRBJ2-3, with 8 bases identical to TRBD2. Material for sequencing was naive CD4+ T cells sorted from blood. Stated subset: CD45RA+ positively selected. The CDR3 coding sequence is TGTGCCAGCAGGAGAGGCGGGGGGAGAACTAGCACAGATACGCAGTATTTT. It encodes CASRRGGGRTSTDTQYF.